This TCR beta chain was sequenced during a study of blood T cell repertoires in COVID-19. Study at large: There were acute and convalescent COVID-19 samples, and they came from the United States, Italy and Spain.

Participants, about 18 to 89 years old, spanned about 26 US areas. This CDR3 region has 15 residues. The germline V gene encodes CDR1 MDHEN and CDR2 SYDVKM. V gave up 10 bases and J gave up 2 bases; unmatched junction bases: 12. The method was immunoSEQ multiplex PCR; TCRdb's version includes in-frame clones alone and lacks a portion of them. The sample yields approximately 210,000 clones, about 90% seen once. The specimen sequenced was PBMCs or T cells enriched from blood (not recorded which). This receptor was identified in a woman aged 18-29 years who had recovered from COVID-19. This chain links TRBV28 with TRBJ2-3; 7 nucleotides align to TRBD2. CDR3 in DNA: TGTGCCACTGGAGCCGGGACTATAATCACAGATACGCAGTATTTT. Translation: CATGAGTIITDTQYF.